These 12 T cell receptor beta chains were all obtained from the same sample, sequenced in a study of shared clonotypes between healthy human individuals. Sequencing was performed with immunoSEQ multiplex PCR; in TCRdb, only in-frame clones are kept and a portion is missing. The sample gives some 1,600,000 clones, approximately 98% of which show up once; about 0.4% is in the top ten. Sequenced: naive CD4+ T cells sorted from blood. Described subset: CD45RA+ positively selected. These receptors all come from a man aged 25-40 years in good health.

J is TRBJ2-7 and V is TRBV7-2; 9 positions agree with TRBD1. The CDR3 has 15 residues. Germline V gene lookup returns CDR1 SGHTA and CDR2 FQGNSA. The trim removed 5 bases at V and 2 bases at J, leaving 7 bases unmatched. The CDR3 nucleotides are TGTGCCAGCAGCCCAGTCCGGGACAGGGCCTACGAGCAGTACTTC. Its translation is CASSPVRDRAYEQYF.

The chain's CDR3 is CATSLERVGPGELFF. Written as DNA, the CDR3 is TGTGCCACCAGCTTGGAGAGGGTCGGGCCCGGGGAGCTGTTTTTT. The gene calls are TRBV15 and TRBJ2-2; D might be TRBD2 (5 bases). V was clipped by 5 bases and J by 6 bases, with 16 bases between them. The CDR3 consists of 15 residues. Germline V gives CDR1 LNHNV, CDR2 YYDKDF (reference sequence).

The CDR3, as DNA: TGTGCCAGCAGCTCCGGACAGGGGAATAGGAACACCATATATTTT. Translation: CASSSGQGNRNTIYF. This chain uses TRBV5-4 with TRBJ1-3; 9 bases line up with TRBD1. The germline V gene encodes CDR1 SGHNT and CDR2 YYREEE (reference sequence). There are 15 residues in the CDR3. The V gene end was trimmed by 3 bases and the J gene end by 7 bases; junction bases not matched to a gene: 8.

The chain combines TRBV7-8 with TRBJ2-7, with D perhaps matching TRBD1 or TRBD2 (5 bases each). Looked up from germline, CDR1 is SGHVS and CDR2 is FQNEAQ. V was pared by 1 base and J by 3 bases, with 10 bases between. CDR3 length: 14 residues. This chain's CDR3 is CASSLVGVDYEQYF. DNA of the CDR3: TGTGCCAGCAGCTTAGTGGGGGTCGACTACGAGCAGTACTTC.

The V and J genes are TRBV20-1 and TRBJ2-5; D perhaps matches TRBD1 (5 bases). The germline CDR1 and CDR2 sequences are DFQATT and SNEGSKA (reference sequence). Trimming removed 7 bases at V and 4 bases at J, with 10 bases between. The CDR3 has 11 amino acids. CDR3 sequence: CSGPRAETQYF. In DNA, the CDR3 is TGCAGTGGGCCCAGGGCAGAGACCCAGTACTTC.

This clone has a single count. This sequence joins TRBV18 and TRBJ2-3; D possibly corresponds to TRBD2 (5 bases). The CDR3 consists of 15 residues. From germline, CDR1 is KGHSH and CDR2 LQKENI. The ends were cut back, 2 bases at V and 0 bases at J, with 9 bases in the middle. The CDR3 nucleotides are TGTGCCAGCTCACCAGGAGGCGGGAGCACAGATACGCAGTATTTT. This encodes CASSPGGGSTDTQYF.

The chain recombines TRBV7-2 with TRBJ2-7; TRBD2 aligns across 7 bases. Trimming at V came to 4 bases and at J to 2 bases, leaving 14 bases not matched to a gene. Germline assignment: CDR1 SGHTA and CDR2 FQGNSA. This CDR3 has 17 amino acids. The CDR3 DNA sequence: TGTGCCAGCAGCTGGGCGGGGGTCCGCAGGACACCCTACGAGCAGTACTTC. Protein product: CASSWAGVRRTPYEQYF.

The chain employs TRBV5-1 and TRBJ1-1, with D unclear. Germline V gene data show CDR1 as SGHRS and CDR2 as YFSETQ. The CDR3 has 14 amino acids. Deletions cut 2 bases from V and 1 base from J, with 9 bases between. The CDR3 region is CASSFVDPNTEAFF. The CDR3 DNA sequence: TGCGCCAGCAGCTTTGTGGATCCGAACACTGAAGCTTTCTTT. The complete variable domain, with remaining parts taken from reference TRBV5-1 and TRBJ1-1, reads KAGVTQTPRYLIKTRGQQVTLSCSPISGHRSVSWYQQTPGQGLQFLFEYFSETQRNKGNFPGRFSGRQFSNSRSEMNVSTLELGDSALYLCASSFVDPNTEAFFGQGTRLTVV.

This chain connects TRBV4-3 to TRBJ1-2; TRBD1 is a possible D gene (6 bases). Between the trimmed V and J ends, which lost 5 bases and 6 bases, there was a span of 19 bases. Germline CDR1 and CDR2: LGHNA and YSLEER. This CDR3 spans 15 amino acids. The CDR3 sequence is CASSMGMTGDDGYTF. The CDR3 nucleotides read TGCGCCAGCAGCATGGGTATGACAGGAGACGATGGCTACACCTTC.

This rearrangement joins TRBV11-1 to TRBJ2-6; D may be TRBD1 (6 bases). The V gene lost 5 bases and the J gene lost 0 bases, with 17 bases spanning the gap. Germline CDR1 reads SGHAT; CDR2 reads FQDESV (reference sequence). The CDR3 sequence is 18 residues long. The CDR3: CASSPLGQTSSGANVLTF. Written as DNA, the CDR3 is TGTGCCAGCAGCCCACTTGGACAGACGAGCTCTGGGGCCAACGTCCTGACTTTC.

The chain joins TRBV29-1 to TRBJ1-2, with D possibly TRBD1 on 5 matching bases. CDR3 size: 17 residues. Germline V gene data show CDR1 as SQVTM and CDR2 as ANQGSEA. V shed 4 bases and J shed 0 bases, with 21 bases lying between them. As DNA, the CDR3 is TGCAGCGTTGCTGGGGCGGCATACAAACAGACTAACTATGGCTACACCTTC. Translating gives CSVAGAAYKQTNYGYTF.

The CDR3 loop reads CASSLKPFQETQYF. DNA for the CDR3: TGTGCCAGCAGCTTGAAACCATTCCAAGAGACCCAGTACTTC. The V gene is TRBV5-5, the J gene TRBJ2-5; no clear D. Trimming stripped 1 base from V and 1 base from J, with 8 bases between. Germline values: CDR1 SGHKS, CDR2 YYEKEE (reference sequence). The CDR3 loop spans 14 amino acids.